This TCR beta chain was identified during a study of molecular identifiers for immune sequencing clone quantification. TCRdb called the PCR reads again in MiXCR, with one record for every CDR3 protein. The sample records under 600,000 distinct CDR3 sequences, 20% to 25% being singletons. Germline values: CDR1 SQVTM, CDR2 ANQGSEA. The CDR3 is 14 amino acids. On this clonotype: One junction end disagrees with the germline gene, perhaps due to a read error.

V and J are TRBV29-1 and TRBJ2-7, with D possibly TRBD2 on 7 matching bases. Sequenced input: naive CD8+ T cells from blood, with Jurkat cell RNA spiked in. Subset meaning: FACS-sorted CD8+CD4-CCR7+CD45RA+ naive T cells. The TCR was taken from a human donor in good health. Some libraries in this study had Jurkat cell RNA spiked in. CDR3 nucleotides: TGCAGCGGTGAAGGGGGGGACTTAGGCTACGAGCAGTACTTC. Amino acids: CSGEGGDLGYEQYF.